A single sample is the source of the 20 T cell receptor beta chains below, sequenced in a study of blood T cells in healthy people across ages. A J-beta primer mix and a sample-barcoded 5' primer were used in a second PCR of roughly 7 to 12 cycles. TCRdb itself ran the 5' RACE reads through MiXCR, one entry per CDR3 protein. This table has 1.5 million or so distinct CDR3 sequences, 42% appearing once. The sample was blood. All receptors come from a woman aged 18-30 years in good health.

The rearrangement joins TRBV7-6 to TRBJ2-7; D unclear. Per germline, CDR1 SGHVS and CDR2 FNYEAQ. V lost 5 bases and J 2 bases, leaving 13 bases between the germline ends. This CDR3 has 14 residues. The CDR3 bases are TGTGCCAGCAGCCCCCGGTCGGCCCCCTACGAGCAGTACTTC. Translated: CASSPRSAPYEQYF.

This clonotype came up a few times. The chain combines TRBV29-1 with TRBJ1-1, with D perhaps TRBD1 (6 bases). V lost 6 bases, J lost 6 bases, and 14 bases lay in between. Germline values: CDR1 SQVTM, CDR2 ANQGSEA. The CDR3 consists of 12 residues. DNA of the CDR3: TGCAGCGTCCACGGACAGTTCTCTGAAGCTTTCTTT. It is translated as CSVHGQFSEAFF.

The J gene is TRBJ2-1, the V gene TRBV15; maybe TRBD2 (6 bases). The CDR3 is made up of 14 amino acids. Germline V gene lookup returns CDR1 LNHNV and CDR2 YYDKDF (reference sequence). Trimming shortened V by 4 bases and J by 3 bases, and 10 bases separated the two germline ends. CDR3 sequence: CATSTRDFYNEQFF. The CDR3 DNA is TGTGCCACCAGCACCCGGGACTTCTACAATGAGCAGTTCTTC.

J is TRBJ2-4 and V is TRBV6-6; TRBD1 might be the D (6 bases). Germline assignment: CDR1 MNHNY and CDR2 SVGAGI (reference sequence). There are 15 residues in the CDR3. The V end was cut by 5 bases, the J end by 1 base, with 12 bases between. CDR3 nucleotides: TGTGCCAGCAGTGTTCCTACAGGGGCCAAAAACATTCAGTACTTC. Its protein product is CASSVPTGAKNIQYF.

V usage is TRBV12-3 or TRBV12-4 and J usage is TRBJ1-5; 9 positions agree with TRBD1. The CDR3 has 18 residues. Germline trimming cut 5 bases from V and 5 bases from J; bases unmatched to any gene: 16. CDR3 protein: CASSKSGTGRERDQPQHF. CDR3 DNA: TGTGCCAGCAGTAAATCCGGGACAGGGAGGGAGCGTGATCAGCCCCAGCATTTT.

This clonotype was observed a handful of times. V usage is TRBV18 and J usage is TRBJ1-4; 7 nucleotides line up with TRBD1. V was pared by 6 bases and J by 5 bases, with 6 bases of the junction left unmatched. Germline CDR1 KGHSH, CDR2 LQKENI. The CDR3 is 14 amino acids. CDR3 sequence reads: CASSEGQLNEKLFF. Here the CDR3 DNA reads TGTGCCAGCTCGGAGGGACAGCTCAATGAAAAACTGTTTTTT. Full variable domain (outside the CDR3, taken from reference TRBV18 and TRBJ1-4): NAGVMQNPRHLVRRRGQEARLRCSPMKGHSHVYWYRQLPEEGLKFMVYLQKENIIDESGMPKERFSAEFPKEGPSILRIQQVVRGDSAAYFCASSEGQLNEKLFFGSGTQLSVL.

This clonotype was recorded a few times. The chain recombines TRBV7-9 with TRBJ1-2; perhaps TRBD1 as D (6 bases). This CDR3 spans 17 amino acids. Per the germline V gene, CDR1 is SEHNR and CDR2 is FQNEAQ (reference sequence). V was trimmed by 2 bases and J by 0 bases, leaving 16 bases between them. CDR3 amino acids: CASSLTGASYSNYGYTF. The CDR3 coding sequence is TGTGCCAGCAGCTTAACGGGGGCCTCCTACTCTAACTATGGCTACACCTTC.

This clonotype appeared a few times. J is TRBJ1-5 and V is TRBV20-1; D is unclear. CDR1 and CDR2 (germline): DFQATT, SNEGSKA (reference sequence). V was pared by 6 bases and J by 1 base, with 13 bases between. The length of the CDR3 is 14 residues. Here the CDR3 reads CSARVPGSNQPQHF. The CDR3 nucleotides are TGCAGTGCCCGAGTCCCCGGAAGCAATCAGCCCCAGCATTTT.

This clonotype showed up just a few times. This chain joins TRBV28 and TRBJ2-1, with D maybe TRBD2 (6 bases). The CDR3 has 17 amino acids. CDR1 and CDR2 (germline): MDHEN, SYDVKM. V was cut by 3 bases and J by 4 bases, with 19 bases left in between. The CDR3 sequence is CASSLRREVVVYNEQFF. CDR3 nucleotide sequence: TGTGCCAGCAGTTTGCGAAGGGAGGTGGTAGTATACAATGAGCAGTTCTTC.

A few counts support this clonotype. This chain links TRBV20-1 with TRBJ1-2; 10 bases agree with TRBD1. The V and J ends lost 3 bases and 6 bases, in that order; junction bases with no gene match: 4. Germline assignment: CDR1 DFQATT and CDR2 SNEGSKA (reference sequence). There are 13 residues in the CDR3. The CDR3 DNA reads as TGCAGTGCTAGGGCCGGGACAGGGGATGGCTACACCTTC. As protein: CSARAGTGDGYTF.

This clonotype occurred a few times. The chain carries TRBV6-5 and TRBJ2-4; 7 nucleotides line up with TRBD1. The J call may be incorrect, as the DNA end agrees better with TRBJ2-7. The germline gives CDR1 MNHEY, CDR2 SVGAGI. This CDR3 contains 15 residues. The CDR3 region has the DNA TGTGCCAGCACCCTACGGGCGGACAGGACTTACGAGCAGTACTTC. This encodes CASTLRADRTYEQYF.

The V and J genes are TRBV4-1 and TRBJ2-1; D could derive from TRBD1 or TRBD2 (5 bases each). The DNA matches TRBJ2-7 better at its end, which makes the J call doubtful. CDR1 and CDR2 from the germline V gene are MGHRA and YSYEKL. The CDR3 has 14 amino acids. The CDR3 is CASSTSWGYNEQYF. CDR3 DNA: TGCGCCAGCAGCACCTCGTGGGGGTACAATGAGCAGTACTTC.

As to this clonotype: Just one base apart from a much larger clone, this may be a read error. The V and J genes are TRBV18 and TRBJ2-3; D may correspond to TRBD1 or TRBD2 (5 bases each). This CDR3 has 15 residues. V gave up 2 bases and J gave up 1 base, with 10 bases separating them. Germline loops: CDR1 KGHSH, CDR2 LQKENI. CDR3 amino acids: CASSPRGPGTDTQYF. The CDR3 DNA sequence: TGTGCCAGCTCACCAAGGGGACCCGGCACAGATACGCAGTATTTT.

The table lists this clonotype with a few counts. V gene TRBV7-9 combines with J gene TRBJ1-4; no clear D gene. The CDR3 covers 12 residues. The germline gives CDR1 SEHNR, CDR2 FQNEAQ (reference sequence). V was pared by 5 bases and J by 13 bases, with 14 bases between. The CDR3 sequence: CASSPVAAGLFF. The CDR3 DNA reads as TGTGCCAGCAGCCCAGTAGCGGCTGGACTGTTTTTT. The full variable domain, rest sourced from reference TRBV7-9 and TRBJ1-4, is DTGVSQNPRHKITKRGQNVTFRCDPISEHNRLYWYRQTLGQGPEFLTYFQNEAQLEKSRLLSDRFSAERPKGSFSTLEIQRTEQGDSAMYLCASSPVAAGLFFGSGTQLSVL.

This chain uses TRBV29-1 with TRBJ1-4, with 7 nucleotides matching TRBD1. The V gene's germline CDR1 is SQVTM and CDR2 ANQGSEA. Trimming cost V 7 bases and J 3 bases; bases outside gene matches: 5. The CDR3 is 13 amino acids. The CDR3 DNA reads TGCAGCGCCAAGGGGGCTTCTAATGAAAAACTGTTTTTT. Its protein is CSAKGASNEKLFF.

J is TRBJ2-7 and V is TRBV5-1, with 8 bases matching TRBD2. V shed 1 base and J 0 bases; nucleotides not matched to a gene: 3. The CDR3 is made up of 15 amino acids. The germline gives CDR1 SGHRS, CDR2 YFSETQ. The CDR3: CASSLSREVSYEQYF. For the CDR3, the DNA is TGCGCCAGCAGCTTGTCGCGGGAGGTCTCCTACGAGCAGTACTTC.

This clonotype was seen more than once but under ten times. The V call is TRBV21-1, the J call TRBJ2-7; the table's D call, TRBD1, was not checked against the DNA. TRBV21-1 is a pseudogene. The CDR3 is 14 residues long. DNA of the CDR3: TGTGCCAGCAGCGTCCGGACAGGGCCCAATGAGCAGTACTTC. The encoded protein is CASSVRTGPNEQYF.

This clonotype was counted only a few times. The CDR3 bases are TGCAGTGCTAGAGATCCCTTGTATAGCGGGAGGACAGATACGCAGTATTTT. Its translation: CSARDPLYSGRTDTQYF. V is TRBV20-1 and J is TRBJ2-3; the match to TRBD2 covers 10 bases. Germline V gives CDR1 DFQATT, CDR2 SNEGSKA (reference sequence). V lost 0 bases and J lost 3; bases outside the gene matches: 9. This CDR3 is 17 amino acids long.

This clonotype was seen a few times. The V call is TRBV27, the J call TRBJ2-7; 9 bases match TRBD1. With 0 bases clipped from V and 4 bases from J, the junction kept 4 bases outside the gene matches. Germline CDR1 MNHEY, CDR2 SMNVEV (reference sequence). This CDR3 is built from 15 residues. CDR3 coding DNA: TGTGCCAGCAGTTTATCAGGGACAGGGTGGTACGAGCAGTACTTC. Translation: CASSLSGTGWYEQYF.

This clonotype was found a few times. The V gene is TRBV7-2, the J gene TRBJ2-7; D gene uncertain. The CDR3 sequence is 16 residues long. V shed 5 bases and J shed 2 bases, with 19 bases lying between them. The germline V gene encodes CDR1 SGHTA and CDR2 FQGNSA. The CDR3 reads CASSPTRLSPTYEQYF. The CDR3 nucleotides read TGTGCCAGCAGCCCAACAAGACTTTCCCCCACCTACGAGCAGTACTTC.